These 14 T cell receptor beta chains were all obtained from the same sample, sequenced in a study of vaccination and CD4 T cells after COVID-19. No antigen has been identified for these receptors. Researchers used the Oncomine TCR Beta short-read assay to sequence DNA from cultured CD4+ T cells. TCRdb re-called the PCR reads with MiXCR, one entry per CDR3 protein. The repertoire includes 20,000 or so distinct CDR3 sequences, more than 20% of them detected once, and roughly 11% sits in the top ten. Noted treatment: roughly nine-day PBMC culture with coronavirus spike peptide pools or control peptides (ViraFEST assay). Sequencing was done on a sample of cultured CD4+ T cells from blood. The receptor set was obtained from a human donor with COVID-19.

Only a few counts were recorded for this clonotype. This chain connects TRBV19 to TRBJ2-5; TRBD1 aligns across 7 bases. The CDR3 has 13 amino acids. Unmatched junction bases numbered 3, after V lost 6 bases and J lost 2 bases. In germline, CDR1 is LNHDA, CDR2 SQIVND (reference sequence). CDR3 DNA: TGTGCCAGTAGCTACAGGGGACAAGAGACCCAGTACTTC. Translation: CASSYRGQETQYF.

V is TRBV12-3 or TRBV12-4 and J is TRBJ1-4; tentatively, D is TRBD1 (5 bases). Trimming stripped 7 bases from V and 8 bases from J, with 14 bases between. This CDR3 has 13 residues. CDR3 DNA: TGTGCCAGCACGGACATCCGGGGGGAAAAACTGTTTTTT. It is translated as CASTDIRGEKLFF.

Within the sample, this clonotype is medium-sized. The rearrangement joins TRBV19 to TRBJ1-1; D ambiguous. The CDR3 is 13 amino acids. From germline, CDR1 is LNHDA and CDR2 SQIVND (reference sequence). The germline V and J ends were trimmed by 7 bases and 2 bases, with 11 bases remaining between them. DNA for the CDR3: TGTGCCAGTACCTTGTCGTTTAACACTGAAGCTTTCTTT. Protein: CASTLSFNTEAFF. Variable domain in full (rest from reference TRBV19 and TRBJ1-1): DGGITQSPKYLFRKEGQNVTLSCEQNLNHDAMYWYRQDPGQGLRLIYYSQIVNDFQKGDIAEGYSVSREKKESFPLTVTSAQKNPTAFYLCASTLSFNTEAFFGQGTRLTVV.

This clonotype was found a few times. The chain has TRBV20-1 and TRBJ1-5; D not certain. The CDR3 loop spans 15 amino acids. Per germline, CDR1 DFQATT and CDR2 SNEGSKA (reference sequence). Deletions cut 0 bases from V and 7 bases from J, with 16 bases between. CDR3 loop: CSARDSREIAQPQHF. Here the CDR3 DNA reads TGCAGTGCTAGAGATTCCCGAGAAATAGCCCAGCCCCAGCATTTT.

CDR3 DNA sequence: TGCAGTGCCCCGACAGGGGATAATGGCTACACCTTC. It is translated as CSAPTGDNGYTF. This chain connects TRBV20-1 to TRBJ1-2, with TRBD1 matching 8 bases. The CDR3 is 12 amino acids. Germline-derived CDR1 and CDR2 are DFQATT and SNEGSKA (reference sequence). The V segment lost 6 bases and the J segment 6 bases; nucleotides outside the gene matches: 6.

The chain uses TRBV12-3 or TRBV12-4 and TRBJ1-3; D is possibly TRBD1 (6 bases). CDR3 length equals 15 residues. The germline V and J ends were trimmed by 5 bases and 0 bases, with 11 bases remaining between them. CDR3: CASSPQGYSGNTIYF. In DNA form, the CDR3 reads TGTGCCAGCAGTCCACAGGGATACTCTGGAAACACCATATATTTT.

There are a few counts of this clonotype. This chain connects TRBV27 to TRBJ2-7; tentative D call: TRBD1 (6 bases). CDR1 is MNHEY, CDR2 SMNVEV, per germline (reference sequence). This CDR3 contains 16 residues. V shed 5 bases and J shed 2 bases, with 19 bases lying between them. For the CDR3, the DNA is TGTGCCAGCAGTCGCCTCCCGCAGGGGTACACCTACGAGCAGTACTTC. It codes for CASSRLPQGYTYEQYF.

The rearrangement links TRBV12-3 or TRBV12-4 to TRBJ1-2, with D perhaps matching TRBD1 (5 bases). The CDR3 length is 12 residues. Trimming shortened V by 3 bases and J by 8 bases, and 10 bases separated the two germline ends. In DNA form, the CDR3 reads TGTGCCAGCAGTTTGACAGAGAGGGGCTACACCTTC. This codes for CASSLTERGYTF.

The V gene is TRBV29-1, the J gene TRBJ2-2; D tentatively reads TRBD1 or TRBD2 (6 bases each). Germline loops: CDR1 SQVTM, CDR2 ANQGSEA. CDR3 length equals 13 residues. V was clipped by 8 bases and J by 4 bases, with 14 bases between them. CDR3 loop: CSTKKGGTGELFF. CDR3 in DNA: TGCAGCACCAAAAAGGGGGGCACCGGGGAGCTGTTTTTT.

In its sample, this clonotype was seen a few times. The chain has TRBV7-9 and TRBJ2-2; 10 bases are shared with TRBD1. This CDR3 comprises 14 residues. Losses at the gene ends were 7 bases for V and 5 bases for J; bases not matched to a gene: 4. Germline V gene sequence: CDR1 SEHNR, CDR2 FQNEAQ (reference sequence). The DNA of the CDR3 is TGTGCCAGCACCCTGGACAGGGGGACCGGGGAGCTGTTTTTT. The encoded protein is CASTLDRGTGELFF.

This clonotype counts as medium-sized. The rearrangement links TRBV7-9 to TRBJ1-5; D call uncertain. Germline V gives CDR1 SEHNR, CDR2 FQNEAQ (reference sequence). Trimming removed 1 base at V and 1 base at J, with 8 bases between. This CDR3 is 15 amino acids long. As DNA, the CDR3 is TGTGCCAGCAGCTTAGGGGTTGAGAGCAATCAGCCCCAGCATTTT. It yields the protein CASSLGVESNQPQHF.

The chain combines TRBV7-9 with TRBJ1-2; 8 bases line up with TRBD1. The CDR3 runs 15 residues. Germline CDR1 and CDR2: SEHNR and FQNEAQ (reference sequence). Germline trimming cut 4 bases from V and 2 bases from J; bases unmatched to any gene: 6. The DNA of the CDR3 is TGTGCCAGCAGCTCTTGGACAGGGCGAAACTATGGCTACACCTTC. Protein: CASSSWTGRNYGYTF.

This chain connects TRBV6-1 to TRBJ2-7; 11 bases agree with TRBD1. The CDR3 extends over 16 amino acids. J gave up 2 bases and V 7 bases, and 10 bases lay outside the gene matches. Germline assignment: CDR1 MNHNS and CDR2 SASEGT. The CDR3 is CASNPAPGQGAYEQYF. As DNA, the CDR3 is TGTGCCAGCAACCCTGCTCCGGGACAGGGGGCCTACGAGCAGTACTTC.

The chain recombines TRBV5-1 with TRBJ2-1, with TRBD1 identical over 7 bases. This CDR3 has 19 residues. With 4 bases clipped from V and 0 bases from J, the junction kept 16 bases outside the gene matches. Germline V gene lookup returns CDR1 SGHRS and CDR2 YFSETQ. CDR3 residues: CASSTTGTATYSSYNEQFF. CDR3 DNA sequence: TGCGCCAGCAGCACCACCGGGACAGCGACCTACAGCTCCTACAATGAGCAGTTCTTC.